The entry below describes one T cell receptor beta chain. The antigen is unknown. Profiling relied on immunoSEQ multiplex PCR, and the TCRdb table lists in-frame clones only, not all of them. The repertoire includes hundreds of thousands of clones, roughly 84% of them detected once, and around 3.6% sits in the top ten. Treatment specified: about 20 received Ad26.COV2.S at low or high dose, single or two shots; about 5 received placebo; per-sample allocation not given. The samples were gathered on day 63 after the first injection of vaccine or placebo. This sample is part of a study of Ad26.COV2.S vaccination and SARS-CoV-2 variants. About the research overall: Ad26.COV2.S shots went into the muscle once or twice, 56 days apart.

Germline CDR1 is SGHAT and CDR2 is FQNNGV. This CDR3 has 14 residues. The ends were cut back, 4 bases at V and 7 bases at J, with 16 bases in the middle. Study-level points and caveats: From the TCR breadth and depth analyses, total T cell responses may have been underestimated.

This sequence was found in a person between 18 and 59 years old who received the Ad26.COV2.S COVID-19 vaccine or a placebo. The sample consisted of peripheral blood, taken in a trial of Ad26.COV2.S vaccine versus placebo. The V and J genes are TRBV11-2 and TRBJ1-1, with unresolved D. CDR3 sequence (DNA): TGTGCCAGCAGCTCACCCTCAGGCCGGAGTGAAGCTTTCTTT. It yields the protein CASSSPSGRSEAFF. The full variable domain, with the rest looked up from reference TRBV11-2 and TRBJ1-1, is EAGVAQSPRYKIIEKRQSVAFWCNPISGHATLYWYQQILGQGPKLLIQFQNNGVVDDSQLPKDRFSAERLKGVDSTLKIQPAKLEDSAVYLCASSSPSGRSEAFFGQGTRLTVV.